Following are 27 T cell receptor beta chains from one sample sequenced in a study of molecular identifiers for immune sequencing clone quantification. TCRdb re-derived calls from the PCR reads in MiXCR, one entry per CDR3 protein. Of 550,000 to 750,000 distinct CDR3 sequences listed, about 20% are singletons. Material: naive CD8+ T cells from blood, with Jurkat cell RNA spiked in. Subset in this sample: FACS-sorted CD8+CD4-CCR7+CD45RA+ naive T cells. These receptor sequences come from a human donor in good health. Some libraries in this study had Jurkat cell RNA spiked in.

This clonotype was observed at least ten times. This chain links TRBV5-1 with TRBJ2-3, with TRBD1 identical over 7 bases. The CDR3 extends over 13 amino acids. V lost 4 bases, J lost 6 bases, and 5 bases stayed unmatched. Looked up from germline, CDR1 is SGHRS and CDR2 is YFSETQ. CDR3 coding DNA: TGCGCCAGCAGCGATACACAGGGGGATACGCAGTATTTT. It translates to CASSDTQGDTQYF.

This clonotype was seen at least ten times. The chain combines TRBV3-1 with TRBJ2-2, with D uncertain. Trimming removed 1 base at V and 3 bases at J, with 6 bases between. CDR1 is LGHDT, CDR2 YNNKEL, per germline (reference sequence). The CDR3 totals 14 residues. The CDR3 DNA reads TGTGCCAGCAGCCAAGTAACGGACACCGGGGAGCTGTTTTTT. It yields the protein CASSQVTDTGELFF. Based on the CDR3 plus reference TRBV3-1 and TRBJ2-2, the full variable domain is DTAVSQTPKYLVTQMGNDKSIKCEQNLGHDTMYWYKQDSKKFLKIMFSYNNKELIINETVPNRFSPKSPDKAHLNLHINSLELGDSAVYFCASSQVTDTGELFFGEGSRLTVL.

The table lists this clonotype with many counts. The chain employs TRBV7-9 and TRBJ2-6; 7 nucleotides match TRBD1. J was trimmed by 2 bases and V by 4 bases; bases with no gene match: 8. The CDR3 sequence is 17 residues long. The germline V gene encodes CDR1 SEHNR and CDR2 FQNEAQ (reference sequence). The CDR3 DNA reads TGTGCCAGCAGCTCCACAGGGGAGTGGGCTGGGGCCAACGTCCTGACTTTC. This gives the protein CASSSTGEWAGANVLTF.

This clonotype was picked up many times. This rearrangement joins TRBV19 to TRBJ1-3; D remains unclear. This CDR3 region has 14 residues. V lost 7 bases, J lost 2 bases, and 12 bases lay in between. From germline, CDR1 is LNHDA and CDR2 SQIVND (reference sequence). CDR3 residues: CASTAIEPGNTIYF. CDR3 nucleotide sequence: TGTGCCAGTACCGCGATAGAACCTGGAAACACCATATATTTT.

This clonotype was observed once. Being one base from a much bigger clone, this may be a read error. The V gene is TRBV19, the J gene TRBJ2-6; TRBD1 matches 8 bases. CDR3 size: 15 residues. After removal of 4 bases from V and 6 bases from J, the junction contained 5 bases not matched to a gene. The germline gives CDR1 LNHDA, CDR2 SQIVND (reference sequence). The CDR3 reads CASSTDRGVANVLTF. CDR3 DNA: TGTGCCAGTAGTACCGACAGGGGAGTGGCCAACGTCCTGACTTTC.

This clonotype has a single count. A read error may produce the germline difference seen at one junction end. The CDR3 DNA sequence: TGTGCCGGCAGTTTGGGGACTAGCGGGGGGGCTTACGAGCAGTACTTC. It specifies CAGSLGTSGGAYEQYF. The chain couples TRBV27 to TRBJ2-7; the match to TRBD2 covers 16 bases. Looked up from germline, CDR1 is MNHEY and CDR2 is SMNVEV (reference sequence). This CDR3 region has 16 residues.

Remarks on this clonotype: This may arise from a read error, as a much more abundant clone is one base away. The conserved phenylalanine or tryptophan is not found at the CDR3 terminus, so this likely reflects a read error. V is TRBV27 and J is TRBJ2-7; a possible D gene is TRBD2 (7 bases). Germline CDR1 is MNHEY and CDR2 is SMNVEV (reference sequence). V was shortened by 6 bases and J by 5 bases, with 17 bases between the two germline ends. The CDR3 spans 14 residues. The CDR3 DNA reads TGTGCCAGCAGCTCTGGTTCGGGGGGCCACGAGCAGTACCTC. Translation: CASSSGSGGHEQYL.

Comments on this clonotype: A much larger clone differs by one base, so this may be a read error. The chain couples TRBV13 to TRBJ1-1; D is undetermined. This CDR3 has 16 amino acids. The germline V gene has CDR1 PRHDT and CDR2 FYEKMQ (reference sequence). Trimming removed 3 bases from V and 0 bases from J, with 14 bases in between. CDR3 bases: TGTGCCAGCAGCTTGTCCGGGAAACACGTGAACACTGAAGCTTTCTTT. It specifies CASSLSGKHVNTEAFF.

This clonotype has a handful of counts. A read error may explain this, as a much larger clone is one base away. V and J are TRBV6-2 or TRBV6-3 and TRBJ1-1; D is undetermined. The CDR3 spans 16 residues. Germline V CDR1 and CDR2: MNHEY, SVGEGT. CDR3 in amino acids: CANSYPPWQKNTEAFF. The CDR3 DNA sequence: TGTGCCAACAGTTACCCCCCGTGGCAGAAGAACACTGAAGCTTTCTTT.

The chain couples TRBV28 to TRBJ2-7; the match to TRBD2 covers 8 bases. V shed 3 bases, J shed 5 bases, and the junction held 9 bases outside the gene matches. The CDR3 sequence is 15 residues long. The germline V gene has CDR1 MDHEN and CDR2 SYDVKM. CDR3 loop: CASSFSSGSGHEQYF. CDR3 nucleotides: TGTGCCAGCAGTTTTTCAAGCGGGAGCGGCCACGAGCAGTACTTC.

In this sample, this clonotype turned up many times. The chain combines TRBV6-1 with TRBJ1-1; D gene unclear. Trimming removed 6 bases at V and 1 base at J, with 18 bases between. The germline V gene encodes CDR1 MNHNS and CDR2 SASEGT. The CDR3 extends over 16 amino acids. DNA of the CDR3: TGTGCCAGCAGGGTTGGCAGTCGAATGGGGAACACTGAAGCTTTCTTT. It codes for CASRVGSRMGNTEAFF.

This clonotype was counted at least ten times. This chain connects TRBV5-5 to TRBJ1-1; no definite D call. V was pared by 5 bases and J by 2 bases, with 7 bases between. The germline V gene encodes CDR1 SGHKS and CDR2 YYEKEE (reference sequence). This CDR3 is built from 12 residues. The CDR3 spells CASRDANTEAFF. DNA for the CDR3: TGTGCCAGCAGAGACGCCAACACTGAAGCTTTCTTT. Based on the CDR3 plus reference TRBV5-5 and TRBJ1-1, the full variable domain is DAGVTQSPTHLIKTRGQQVTLRCSPISGHKSVSWYQQVLGQGPQFIFQYYEKEERGRGNFPDRFSARQFPNYSSELNVNALLLGDSALYLCASRDANTEAFFGQGTRLTVV.

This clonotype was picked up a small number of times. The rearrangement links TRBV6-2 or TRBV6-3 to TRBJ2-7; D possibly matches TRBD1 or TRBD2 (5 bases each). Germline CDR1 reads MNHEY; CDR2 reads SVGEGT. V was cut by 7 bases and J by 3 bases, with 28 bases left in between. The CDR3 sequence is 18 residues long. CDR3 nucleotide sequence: TGTGCCAGCATGAATCCGAGGGAGCGGCGGCAGGGTAACTACGAGCAGTACTTC. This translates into CASMNPRERRQGNYEQYF.

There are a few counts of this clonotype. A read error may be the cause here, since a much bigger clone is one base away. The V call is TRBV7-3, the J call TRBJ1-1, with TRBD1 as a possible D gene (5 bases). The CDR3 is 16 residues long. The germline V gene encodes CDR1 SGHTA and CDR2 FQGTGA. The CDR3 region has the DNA TGTGCCAGCAGCTTAAGGGGAGGGGACTATTACACTGAAGTTTTCTTT. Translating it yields CASSLRGGDYYTEVFF.

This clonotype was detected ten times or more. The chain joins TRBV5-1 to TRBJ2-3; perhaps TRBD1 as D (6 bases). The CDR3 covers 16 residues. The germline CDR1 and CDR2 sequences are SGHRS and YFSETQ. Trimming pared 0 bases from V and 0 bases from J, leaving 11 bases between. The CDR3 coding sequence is TGCGCCAGCAGCTTGGGGACAGCTACTAGCACAGATACGCAGTATTTT. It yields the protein CASSLGTATSTDTQYF.

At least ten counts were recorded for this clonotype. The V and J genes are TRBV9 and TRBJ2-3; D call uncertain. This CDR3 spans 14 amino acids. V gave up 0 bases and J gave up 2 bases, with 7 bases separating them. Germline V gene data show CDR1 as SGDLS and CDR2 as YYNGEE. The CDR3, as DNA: TGTGCCAGCAGCGTAGCCGGATCCACAGATACGCAGTATTTT. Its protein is CASSVAGSTDTQYF. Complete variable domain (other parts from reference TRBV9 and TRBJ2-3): DSGVTQTPKHLITATGQRVTLRCSPRSGDLSVYWYQQSLDQGLQFLIQYYNGEERAKGNILERFSAQQFPDLHSELNLSSLELGDSALYFCASSVAGSTDTQYFGPGTRLTVL.

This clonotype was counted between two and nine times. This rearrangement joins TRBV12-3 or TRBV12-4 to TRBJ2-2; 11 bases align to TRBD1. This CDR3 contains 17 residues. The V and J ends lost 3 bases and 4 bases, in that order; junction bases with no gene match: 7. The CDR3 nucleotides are TGTGCCAGCAGTTTCTCTACCGGGACAGGGGGCACCGGGGAGCTGTTTTTT. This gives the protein CASSFSTGTGGTGELFF.

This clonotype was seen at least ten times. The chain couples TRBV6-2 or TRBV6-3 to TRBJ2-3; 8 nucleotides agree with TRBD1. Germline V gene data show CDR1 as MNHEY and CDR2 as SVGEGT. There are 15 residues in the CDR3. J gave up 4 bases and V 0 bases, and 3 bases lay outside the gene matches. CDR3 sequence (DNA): TGTGCCAGCAGTTACTCTGGACAGGGCTCAGATACGCAGTATTTT. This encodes CASSYSGQGSDTQYF.

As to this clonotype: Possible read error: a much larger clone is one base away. The DNA of the CDR3 is TGTGCCAGCAGCGGACGGGGGGGGGATCAGCCCCAGCATTTT. Translating it yields CASSGRGGDQPQHF. The V and J genes are TRBV28 and TRBJ1-5; a possible D gene is TRBD1 (5 bases). Germline values: CDR1 MDHEN, CDR2 SYDVKM. CDR3 length: 14 residues. Trimming removed 6 bases from V and 5 bases from J, with 14 bases in between.

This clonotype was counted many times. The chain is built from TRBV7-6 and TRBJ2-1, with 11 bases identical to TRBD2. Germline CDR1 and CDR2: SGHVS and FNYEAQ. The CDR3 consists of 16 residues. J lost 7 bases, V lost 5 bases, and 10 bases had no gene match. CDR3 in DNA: TGTGCCAGCAGCCCTCCGTCTAGCGGGGGGTGGAATGAGCAGTTCTTC. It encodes CASSPPSSGGWNEQFF.

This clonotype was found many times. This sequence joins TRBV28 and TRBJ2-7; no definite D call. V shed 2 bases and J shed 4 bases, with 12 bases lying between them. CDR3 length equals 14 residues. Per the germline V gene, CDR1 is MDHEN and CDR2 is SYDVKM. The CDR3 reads CASSLRVKPYEQYF. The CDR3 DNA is TGTGCCAGCAGTTTACGGGTAAAGCCTTACGAGCAGTACTTC.

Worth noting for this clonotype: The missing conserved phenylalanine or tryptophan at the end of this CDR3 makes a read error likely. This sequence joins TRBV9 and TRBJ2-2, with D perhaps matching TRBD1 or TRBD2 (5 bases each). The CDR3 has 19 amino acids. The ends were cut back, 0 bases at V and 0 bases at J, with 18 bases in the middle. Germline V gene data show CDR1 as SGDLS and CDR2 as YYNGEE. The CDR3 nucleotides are TGTGCCAGCAGCGTAGGGATCCCCCGGGGACCGACGAACACCGGGGAGCTGTTTCTT. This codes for CASSVGIPRGPTNTGELFL.

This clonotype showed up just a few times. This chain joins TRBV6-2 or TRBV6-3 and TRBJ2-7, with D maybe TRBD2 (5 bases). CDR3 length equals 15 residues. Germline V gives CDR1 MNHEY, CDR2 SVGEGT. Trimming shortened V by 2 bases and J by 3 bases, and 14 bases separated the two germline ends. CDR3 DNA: TGTGCCAGCAGTTACGGTCGAGGGCAGCTCTACGAGCAGTACTTC. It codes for CASSYGRGQLYEQYF.

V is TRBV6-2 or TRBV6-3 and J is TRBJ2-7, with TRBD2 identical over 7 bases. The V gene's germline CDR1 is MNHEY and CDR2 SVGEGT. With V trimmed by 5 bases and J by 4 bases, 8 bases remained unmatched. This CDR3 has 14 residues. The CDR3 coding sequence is TGTGCCAGCAGTCCATTCTTGGGGGGGTACGAGCAGTACTTC. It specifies CASSPFLGGYEQYF.

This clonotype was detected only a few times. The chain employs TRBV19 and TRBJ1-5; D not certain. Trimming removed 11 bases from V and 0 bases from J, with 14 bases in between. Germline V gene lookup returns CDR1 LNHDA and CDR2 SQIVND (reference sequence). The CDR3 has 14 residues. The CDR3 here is CACEGFYSNQPQHF. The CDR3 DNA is TGTGCCTGTGAGGGATTTTATAGCAATCAGCCCCAGCATTTT.

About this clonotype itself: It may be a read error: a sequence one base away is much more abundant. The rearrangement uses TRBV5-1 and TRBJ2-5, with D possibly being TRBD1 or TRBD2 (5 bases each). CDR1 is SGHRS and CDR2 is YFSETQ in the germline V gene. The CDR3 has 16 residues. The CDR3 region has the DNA TGCGCCAGCATCTTCGGGTTCGGGGACCCAGTGGAGACCCTGTACTTC. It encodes CASIFGFGDPVETLYF.

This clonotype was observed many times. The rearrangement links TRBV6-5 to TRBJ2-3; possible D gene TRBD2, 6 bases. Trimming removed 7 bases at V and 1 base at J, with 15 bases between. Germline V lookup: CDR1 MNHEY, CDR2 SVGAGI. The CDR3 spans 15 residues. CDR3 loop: CASTGSLSGTDTQYF. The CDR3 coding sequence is TGTGCCAGCACCGGGAGCCTTTCGGGCACAGATACGCAGTATTTT.